The 3 T cell receptor beta chains given below trace back to one sample, sequenced in a study of T cell responses to AZD1222 COVID-19 vaccine. This table comes from immunoSEQ multiplex PCR, and its TCRdb copy is limited to in-frame clones, with some not included. This table holds about 140,000 clones, about 93% found once. Source: peripheral blood, taken on day 0 of AZD1222 vaccination. The receptors originated from an adult in good health.

The CDR3 protein is CAWSRTSAGEQFF. In DNA form, the CDR3 reads TGTGCCTGGAGCCGGACTAGCGCAGGTGAGCAGTTCTTC. The chain employs TRBV30 and TRBJ2-1, with 9 bases aligning to TRBD2. V was clipped by 3 bases and J by 9 bases; unmatched bases: 6. The CDR3 consists of 13 residues. Germline V lookup: CDR1 GTSNPN, CDR2 SVGIG (reference sequence).

V usage is TRBV18 and J usage is TRBJ1-5; D perhaps matches TRBD1 (5 bases). Deletions cut 2 bases from V and 0 bases from J, with 8 bases between. In germline, CDR1 is KGHSH, CDR2 LQKENI. This CDR3 has 15 residues. CDR3 residues: CASSPGGYSNQPQHF. CDR3 bases: TGTGCCAGCTCACCAGGGGGTTATAGCAATCAGCCCCAGCATTTT.

The V gene is TRBV6-5, the J gene TRBJ1-2, with D unclear. Germline CDR1 and CDR2: MNHEY and SVGAGI. The CDR3 is 12 residues long. Trimming pared 7 bases from V and 8 bases from J, leaving 14 bases between. The CDR3 reads CASNSGDGGYTF. CDR3 bases: TGTGCCAGCAACTCCGGGGATGGCGGCTACACCTTC.